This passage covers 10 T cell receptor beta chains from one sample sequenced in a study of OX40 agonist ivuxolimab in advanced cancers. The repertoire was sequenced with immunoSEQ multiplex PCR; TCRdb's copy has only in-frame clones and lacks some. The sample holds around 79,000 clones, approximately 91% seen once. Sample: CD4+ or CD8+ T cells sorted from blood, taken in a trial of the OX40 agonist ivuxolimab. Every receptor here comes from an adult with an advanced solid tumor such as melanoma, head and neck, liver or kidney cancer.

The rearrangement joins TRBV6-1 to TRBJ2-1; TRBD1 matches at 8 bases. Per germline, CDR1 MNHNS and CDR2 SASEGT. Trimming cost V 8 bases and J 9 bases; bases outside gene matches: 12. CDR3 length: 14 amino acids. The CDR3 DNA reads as TGTGCCAGCGTCCGGGACAGGTCTGGAGTTGAGCAGTTCTTC. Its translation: CASVRDRSGVEQFF.

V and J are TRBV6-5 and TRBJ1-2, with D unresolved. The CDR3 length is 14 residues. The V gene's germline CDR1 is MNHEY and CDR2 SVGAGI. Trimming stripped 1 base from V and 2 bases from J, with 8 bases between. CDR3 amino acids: CASSYFGRNYGYTF. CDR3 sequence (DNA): TGTGCCAGCAGTTACTTTGGGCGGAACTATGGCTACACCTTC.

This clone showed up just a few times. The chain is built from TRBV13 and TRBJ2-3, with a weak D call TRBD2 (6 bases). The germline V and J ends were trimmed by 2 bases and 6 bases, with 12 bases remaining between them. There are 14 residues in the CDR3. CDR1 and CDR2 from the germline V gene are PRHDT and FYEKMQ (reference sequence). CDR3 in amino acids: CASSLNGGGDTQYF. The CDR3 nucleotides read TGTGCCAGCAGCTTAAACGGGGGTGGGGATACGCAGTATTTT.

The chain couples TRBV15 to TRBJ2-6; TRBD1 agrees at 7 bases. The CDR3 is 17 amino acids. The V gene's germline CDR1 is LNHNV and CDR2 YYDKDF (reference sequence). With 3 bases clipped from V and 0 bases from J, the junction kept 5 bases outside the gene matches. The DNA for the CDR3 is TGTGCCACCAGCAGGGATGACAGGGACTCTGGGGCCAACGTCCTGACTTTC. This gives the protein CATSRDDRDSGANVLTF.

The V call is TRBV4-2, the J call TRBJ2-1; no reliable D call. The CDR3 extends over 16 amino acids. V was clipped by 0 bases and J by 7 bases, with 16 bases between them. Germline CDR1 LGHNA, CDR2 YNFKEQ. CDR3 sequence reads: CASSQDLMIAENEQFF. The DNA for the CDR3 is TGTGCCAGCAGCCAAGATCTGATGATAGCTGAGAATGAGCAGTTCTTC.

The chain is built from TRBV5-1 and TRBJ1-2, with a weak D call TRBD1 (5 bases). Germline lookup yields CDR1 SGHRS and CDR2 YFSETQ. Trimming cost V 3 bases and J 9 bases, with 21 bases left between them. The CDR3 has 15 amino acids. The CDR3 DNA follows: TGCGCCAGCAGCTCCGGGACGCAGGGTAGGAAGAGCTACACCTTC. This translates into CASSSGTQGRKSYTF.

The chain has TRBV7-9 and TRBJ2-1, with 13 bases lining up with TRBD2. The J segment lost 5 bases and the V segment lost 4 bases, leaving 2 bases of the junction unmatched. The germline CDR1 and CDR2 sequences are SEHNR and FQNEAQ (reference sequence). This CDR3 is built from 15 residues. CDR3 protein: CASSSGLAGNNEQFF. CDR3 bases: TGTGCCAGCAGCTCGGGACTAGCGGGGAACAATGAGCAGTTCTTC.

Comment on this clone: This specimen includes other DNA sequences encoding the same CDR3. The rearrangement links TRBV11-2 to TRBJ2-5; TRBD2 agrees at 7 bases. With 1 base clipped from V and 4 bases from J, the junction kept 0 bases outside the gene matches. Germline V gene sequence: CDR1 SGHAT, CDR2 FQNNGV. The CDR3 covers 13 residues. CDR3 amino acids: CASSLAGGETQYF. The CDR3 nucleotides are TGTGCCAGCAGCTTAGCGGGAGGAGAGACCCAGTACTTC.

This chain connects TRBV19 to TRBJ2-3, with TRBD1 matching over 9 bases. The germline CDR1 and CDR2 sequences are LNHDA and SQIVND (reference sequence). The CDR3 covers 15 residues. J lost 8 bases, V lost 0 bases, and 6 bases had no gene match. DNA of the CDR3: TGTGCCAGTAGTATAGATCCACAGGGGGCTGGTACGCAGTATTTT. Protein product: CASSIDPQGAGTQYF.

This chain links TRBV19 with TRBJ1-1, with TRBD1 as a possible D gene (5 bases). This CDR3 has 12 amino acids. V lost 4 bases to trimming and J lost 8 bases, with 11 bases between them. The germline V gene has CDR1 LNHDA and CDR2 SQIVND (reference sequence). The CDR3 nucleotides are TGTGCCAGTAGTACGCGACGGGGGGAAGCTTTCTTT. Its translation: CASSTRRGEAFF.